A single sample is the source of the 18 T cell receptor beta chains below, sequenced in a study of T cell responses to AZD1222 COVID-19 vaccine. TCRdb keeps only in-frame clones here, not all; method: immunoSEQ multiplex PCR. The sample gives 120,000 or so clones, 86% of which show up once; 6% to 8% is in the top ten. Sequenced here: peripheral blood, sampled on day 0 of AZD1222 vaccination. These receptors came from an adult in good health.

The chain uses TRBV10-3 and TRBJ2-2; TRBD2 matches 8 bases. CDR1 and CDR2 from the germline V gene are ENHRY and SYGVKD. Germline trimming cut 4 bases from V and 5 bases from J; bases unmatched to any gene: 12. The CDR3 has 17 amino acids. Here the CDR3 DNA reads TGTGCCATCAGTGGTAGCGGGGCCGTGGTAGGGACCGGGGAGCTGTTTTTT. Its protein product is CAISGSGAVVGTGELFF.

The chain recombines TRBV7-8 with TRBJ1-2; D may be TRBD1 (6 bases). The ends were cut back, 5 bases at V and 4 bases at J, with 14 bases in the middle. This CDR3 is built from 14 residues. The germline CDR1 and CDR2 sequences are SGHVS and FQNEAQ. As DNA, the CDR3 is TGTGCCAGCAGCCACCGGGACACCCTCTATGGCTACACCTTC. Residues: CASSHRDTLYGYTF.

The chain uses TRBV14 and TRBJ1-1; a weak D match, TRBD1 (6 bases). Germline values: CDR1 SGHDN, CDR2 FVKESK. This CDR3 has 16 amino acids. V lost 3 bases and J 5 bases, leaving 19 bases between the germline ends. The CDR3 loop is CASSHPSQKTGTEAFF. DNA for the CDR3: TGTGCCAGCAGCCACCCCAGCCAAAAGACAGGAACTGAAGCTTTCTTT.

The chain carries TRBV5-4 and TRBJ1-3; possibly TRBD1 for D (5 bases). Between the trimmed V and J ends, which lost 0 bases and 2 bases, there was a span of 12 bases. Germline CDR1 SGHNT, CDR2 YYREEE (reference sequence). This CDR3 comprises 16 residues. The CDR3, as DNA: TGTGCCAGCAGCTTGGCCGGGACCGGGACTGGAAACACCATATATTTT. Residues: CASSLAGTGTGNTIYF. Supplemented by reference TRBV5-4 and TRBJ1-3, the full variable domain reads ETGVTQSPTHLIKTRGQQVTLRCSSQSGHNTVSWYQQALGQGPQFIFQYYREEENGRGNFPPRFSGLQFPNYSSELNVNALELDDSALYLCASSLAGTGTGNTIYFGEGSWLTVV.

The V call is TRBV4-1, the J call TRBJ2-7; 10 positions agree with TRBD2. The germline CDR1 and CDR2 sequences are MGHRA and YSYEKL. This CDR3 comprises 15 residues. V was clipped by 1 base and J by 2 bases; unmatched bases: 2. The CDR3 sequence: CASSQASGGAYEQYF. DNA for the CDR3: TGCGCCAGCAGCCAAGCAAGCGGGGGGGCCTACGAGCAGTACTTC.

This sequence joins TRBV28 and TRBJ1-1; possible D gene TRBD1, 5 bases. Germline V gene data show CDR1 as MDHEN and CDR2 as SYDVKM. The CDR3 loop spans 17 amino acids. The ends were cut back, 7 bases at V and 1 base at J, with 22 bases in the middle. The CDR3 spells CASTSQKRGGGNTEAFF. The CDR3 DNA reads TGTGCCAGCACCTCCCAGAAAAGGGGTGGGGGGAACACTGAAGCTTTCTTT.

The chain recombines TRBV5-4 with TRBJ2-1; 8 nucleotides align to TRBD2. The CDR3 is 15 amino acids. The germline gives CDR1 SGHNT, CDR2 YYREEE (reference sequence). Germline trimming cut 7 bases from V and 5 bases from J; bases unmatched to any gene: 11. The CDR3, as DNA: TGTGCCAGCGGGGTCCAGCGGGAGAGGCACAATGAGCAGTTCTTC. Amino acid sequence: CASGVQRERHNEQFF.

This chain uses TRBV5-4 with TRBJ1-4; D gene unclear. V lost 0 bases and J lost 7, with 7 bases in between. CDR3 length equals 13 residues. Germline V gives CDR1 SGHNT, CDR2 YYREEE (reference sequence). This CDR3 is CASSLEAAEKLFF. DNA of the CDR3: TGTGCCAGCAGCTTGGAAGCGGCTGAAAAACTGTTTTTT.

The J gene is TRBJ2-7, the V gene TRBV5-4; 12 positions match TRBD2. The CDR3 runs 13 residues. J was trimmed by 5 bases and V by 7 bases; bases with no gene match: 4. From germline, CDR1 is SGHNT and CDR2 YYREEE (reference sequence). In nucleotides, the CDR3 is TGTGCCAGCGGCGGACTAGCGGGGAACGAGCAGTACTTC. It encodes CASGGLAGNEQYF.

This chain uses TRBV4-1 with TRBJ1-2; maybe TRBD1 (5 bases). The CDR3 runs to 13 residues. Per the germline V gene, CDR1 is MGHRA and CDR2 is YSYEKL. V lost 1 base and J 4 bases, leaving 7 bases between the germline ends. CDR3 sequence (DNA): TGCGCCAGCAGCCAAGTTGACAGCTATGGCTACACCTTC. Translated, it gives CASSQVDSYGYTF.

The J gene is TRBJ1-5, the V gene TRBV2, with 9 bases lining up with TRBD1. The CDR3 runs 14 residues. Per the germline V gene, CDR1 is SNHLY and CDR2 is FYNNEI. After removal of 7 bases from V and 7 bases from J, the junction contained 8 bases not matched to a gene. For the CDR3, the DNA is TGTGCCAGCAAGGGGGACAGGGTCCAGCAGCCCCAGCATTTT. Amino acids: CASKGDRVQQPQHF. The full variable domain, its missing parts supplied by reference TRBV2 and TRBJ1-5, is EPEVTQTPSHQVTQMGQEVILRCVPISNHLYFYWYRQILGQKVEFLVSFYNNEISEKSEIFDDQFSVERPDGSNFTLKIRSTKLEDSAMYFCASKGDRVQQPQHFGDGTRLSIL.

This chain links TRBV27 with TRBJ2-1; D is unclear. CDR3 size: 14 residues. Trimming cost V 2 bases and J 3 bases, with 8 bases left between them. Per the germline V gene, CDR1 is MNHEY and CDR2 is SMNVEV (reference sequence). The chain's CDR3 is CASSLDGLYNEQFF. The CDR3 DNA follows: TGTGCCAGCAGTTTAGACGGCCTCTACAATGAGCAGTTCTTC.

This sequence joins TRBV6-5 and TRBJ1-4, with D unresolved. The ends were cut back, 7 bases at V and 7 bases at J, with 16 bases in the middle. The CDR3 is 14 residues long. The germline gives CDR1 MNHEY, CDR2 SVGAGI. CDR3: CASTPVEGSEKLFF. CDR3 coding DNA: TGTGCCAGCACTCCCGTGGAGGGTAGTGAAAAACTGTTTTTT.

The genes are TRBV29-1 and TRBJ2-5; D is ambiguous. CDR1 and CDR2 from the germline V gene are SQVTM and ANQGSEA. Trimming removed 1 base at V and 5 bases at J, with 8 bases between. There are 12 residues in the CDR3. Here the CDR3 reads CSVEALTETQYF. The DNA for the CDR3 is TGCAGCGTTGAAGCTCTAACGGAGACCCAGTACTTC. The full variable domain, rest sourced from reference TRBV29-1 and TRBJ2-5, is SAVISQKPSRDICQRGTSLTIQCQVDSQVTMMFWYRQQPGQSLTLIATANQGSEATYESGFVIDKFPISRPNLTFSTLTVSNMSPEDSSIYLCSVEALTETQYFGPGTRLLVL.

The J gene is TRBJ2-5, the V gene TRBV6-5; unclear D gene. CDR3 length: 12 amino acids. The germline CDR1 and CDR2 sequences are MNHEY and SVGAGI. V lost 5 bases and J 2 bases, leaving 6 bases between the germline ends. The DNA for the CDR3 is TGTGCCAGCAGTCGTCCGCAAGAGACCCAGTACTTC. Its protein product is CASSRPQETQYF.

The V gene is TRBV5-4, the J gene TRBJ2-5; TRBD1 is a possible D gene (6 bases). Trimming removed 4 bases from V and 2 bases from J, with 12 bases in between. The CDR3 is 14 residues long. Per germline, CDR1 SGHNT and CDR2 YYREEE (reference sequence). DNA for the CDR3: TGTGCCAGCAGCCCTACAGGGCGGCAAGAGACCCAGTACTTC. Protein product: CASSPTGRQETQYF.

CDR3 sequence (DNA): TGTGCCAGCTCTCTTAATCCGACAGGGAATGAGCAGTTCTTC. Translating gives CASSLNPTGNEQFF. The chain carries TRBV18 and TRBJ2-1; TRBD1 agrees at 7 bases. The CDR3 spans 14 residues. Unmatched junction bases numbered 9, after V lost 6 bases and J lost 7 bases. Germline lookup yields CDR1 KGHSH and CDR2 LQKENI.

V usage is TRBV15 and J usage is TRBJ1-2; D may be TRBD1 (5 bases). This CDR3 is 16 amino acids long. V lost 0 bases and J 0 bases, leaving 11 bases between the germline ends. In germline, CDR1 is LNHNV, CDR2 YYDKDF (reference sequence). CDR3 DNA: TGTGCCACCAGCAGAGATGGGACGGGATCTAACTATGGCTACACCTTC. Its protein is CATSRDGTGSNYGYTF.